This T cell receptor (beta chain) was captured in a study of cytotoxic CD8 clonotypes in ibrutinib-treated CLL. Study context: Investigators reported some 24 partial and 2 complete responses; after median roughly 70 months, approximately 15 patients remained remitted and about twelve progressed. Regarding the study as a whole: Sampling times (in sustained-remission versus progressing patients) were not the same. Public clonotypes, an uncommon group, contracted or remained stable on treatment.

Sequenced by immunoSEQ multiplex PCR; TCRdb stores in-frame clones only, minus some. The sample shows about 15,000 clones, roughly 66% of them seen only once. This CDR3 contains 14 residues. From germline, CDR1 is LGHNA and CDR2 YNFKEQ. V gave up 0 bases and J gave up 6 bases, with 11 bases separating them. Note on this clone: Its antigen remains unknown.

The genes are TRBV4-2 and TRBJ1-1; no clear D. This specimen consisted of PBMCs, obtained before ibrutinib treatment. The source is a human donor with chronic lymphocytic leukemia. The CDR3 protein is CASSQDPALSEAFF. The CDR3 DNA reads TGTGCCAGCAGCCAAGATCCAGCCCTCTCTGAAGCTTTCTTT.